A selection of T cell receptor beta chains follows, all from one sample in a study of CD8 T cells in ankylosing spondylitis. TCRdb used MiXCR to reprocess the 5' RACE reads, holding one entry per CDR3 protein. This table holds 200,000 to 250,000 distinct CDR3 sequences, about 7.3% found once. The sequenced sample consisted of blood, either unsorted or a sorted T cell fraction (not recorded which). Every receptor here comes from a male donor with ankylosing spondylitis. Both conserved end residues are part of each CDR3. A D gene is named only where the DNA matches it firmly. Some rows mark clone size as missing; the rest say once, few, many or name a class of expanded clone.

v_call	j_call	clone_size	d_call	cdr3_nt	cdr3_aa
TRBV28	TRBJ1-1	many	NA	TGTGCCAGCAGGAAGGGAGAGAACACTGAAGCTTTCTTT	CASRKGENTEAFF
TRBV12-3/TRBV12-4	TRBJ2-2	many	NA	TGTGCCAGCAGCCCGGGACCAAAAGGCACCGGGGAGCTGTTTTTT	CASSPGPKGTGELFF
TRBV5-1	TRBJ2-7	NA	TRBD1	TGCGCCAGCAGCTTCGGGACAGGGGAATACGAGCAGTACTTC	CASSFGTGEYEQYF
TRBV24-1	TRBJ1-1	few	NA	TGTGCCACCAGTGACAGGGGCGACACTGAAGCTTTCTTT	CATSDRGDTEAFF
TRBV20-1	TRBJ2-1	many	TRBD2	TGCAGTGCTCTTGGGGGACTAGCGGTCCCATTGGCCTACAATGAGCAGTTCTTC	CSALGGLAVPLAYNEQFF
TRBV4-2	TRBJ2-7	many	TRBD1	TGTGCCAGCAGCCAGCCGGGACAGGTCTACGAGCAGTACTTC	CASSQPGQVYEQYF
TRBV27	TRBJ1-4	many	TRBD1	TGTGCCAGCGGCCAGACAGGGGGCAATGAAAAACTGTTTTTT	CASGQTGGNEKLFF
TRBV6-1	TRBJ1-5	many	NA	TGTGCCAGCATCCAAAGGAACCAGGCCAATCAGCCCCAGCATTTT	CASIQRNQANQPQHF
TRBV7-8	TRBJ2-7	few	TRBD2	TGTGCCAGCAGCTTAGTGGGCGGGAGGGGAATCTACGAGCAGTACTTC	CASSLVGGRGIYEQYF
TRBV4-3	TRBJ1-5	few	NA	TGCGCCAGCAGCCAAGGAGAGACTAATCAGCCCCAGCATTTT	CASSQGETNQPQHF
TRBV20-1	TRBJ1-2	NA	NA	TGCAGTGCTCTAGGGACTACATATGGCTACACCTTC	CSALGTTYGYTF